The sequence of this T cell receptor (beta chain) was determined in a study of cytomegalovirus exposure and HLA in healthy donors. Findings and caveats of the study: It was found in a later analysis that first-cohort TCR clusters tended to co-occur in the 90 to 150 validation repertoires.

V was pared by 2 bases and J by 5 bases, with 9 bases between. The CDR3 loop spans 14 amino acids. The germline V gene has CDR1 MNHEY and CDR2 SVGAGI. The method was immunoSEQ multiplex PCR; TCRdb's version includes in-frame clones alone and lacks a portion of them. The sample has 59,000 or so clones, roughly nine tenths seen once; the top ten hold 15%. In the case of this clone: As yet, its antigen is unknown.

The clonotype comes from a woman between 18 and 30 years old in good health and CMV-seronegative. The sequenced sample consisted of PBMCs. This rearrangement joins TRBV6-5 to TRBJ1-4; D is possibly TRBD1 (5 bases). Written as DNA, the CDR3 is TGTGCCAGCAGTTACGGGGGGGACAATGAAAAACTGTTTTTT. It is translated as CASSYGGDNEKLFF.